A selection of T cell receptor beta chains follows, all from one sample in a study of blood T cell repertoires in COVID-19. Assay used: immunoSEQ multiplex PCR; TCRdb lists only in-frame clones, some missing. The sample consists of more than 400,000 clones, around 90% of them appearing once. Specimen: PBMCs or T cells enriched from blood (not recorded which). The receptors were gathered from a woman younger than 35 who had recovered from COVID-19. CDR3s include the opening cysteine and the closing phenylalanine or tryptophan. A D gene is named only where the DNA matches it firmly. Clone size is given for some rows only: seen once, a few or many times, or a class if the clone is expanded.

V	J	size	D	CDR3	DNA
TRBV3-1/TRBV3-2	TRBJ2-5	-	-	CASSPRSRGETQYF	TGTGCCAGCAGCCCCAGATCCCGCGGGGAGACCCAGTACTTC
TRBV24-1	TRBJ2-1	-	TRBD2	CATSLERGEGQFF	TGTGCCACCAGCTTAGAGCGGGGTGAGGGGCAGTTCTTC
TRBV6-2/TRBV6-3	TRBJ1-2	-	-	CASSYDSTYGYTF	TGTGCCAGCAGTTACGACAGCACGTATGGCTACACCTTC
TRBV5-6	TRBJ1-1	-	-	CASSSLARETEAFF	TGTGCCAGCAGCTCCCTGGCCCGGGAGACTGAAGCTTTCTTT
TRBV15	TRBJ1-5	-	-	CATSRVGSRGNQPQHF	TGTGCCACCAGCAGAGTAGGGAGCCGGGGGAATCAGCCCCAGCATTTT
TRBV27	TRBJ1-1	-	-	CASSPGVTTEAFF	TGTGCCAGCAGTCCCGGGGTGACCACTGAAGCTTTCTTT
TRBV28	TRBJ2-3	-	TRBD2	CASSLLLAGKPGTDTQYF	TGTGCCAGCAGTTTACTCCTAGCGGGGAAGCCTGGCACAGATACGCAGTATTTT
TRBV18	TRBJ1-5	-	TRBD1	CASSPSTGVGNQPQHF	TGTGCCAGCTCACCGTCGACAGGGGTGGGCAATCAGCCCCAGCATTTT
TRBV6-5	TRBJ1-2	once	-	CASSRTVQGPYGYTF	TGTGCCAGCAGTCGGACAGTCCAGGGGCCCTATGGCTACACCTTC
TRBV2	TRBJ2-5	-	-	CASRRTVETQYF	TGTGCCAGCAGACGGACAGTAGAGACCCAGTACTTC
TRBV7-3	TRBJ2-3	-	TRBD2	CASSPELAGYTDTQYF	TGTGCCAGCAGCCCAGAACTAGCGGGCTACACAGATACGCAGTATTTT
TRBV9	TRBJ2-7	-	TRBD1	CASSPDPDRAIHEQYF	TGTGCCAGCAGCCCAGACCCGGACAGGGCAATCCACGAGCAGTACTTC
TRBV7-9	TRBJ1-1	-	-	CASSLSKTGRLGGLEAFF	TGTGCCAGCAGCTTAAGTAAAACCGGTAGGCTGGGAGGGCTTGAAGCTTTCTTT
TRBV7-2	TRBJ2-4	-	TRBD2	CASSGGLAKNIQYF	TGTGCCAGCTCGGGGGGACTAGCCAAAAACATTCAGTACTTC
TRBV3-1/TRBV3-2	TRBJ2-7	-	TRBD1	CASSQDLGQGFIEQYF	TGTGCCAGCAGCCAAGATCTGGGACAGGGTTTCATCGAGCAGTACTTC
TRBV11-2	TRBJ2-3	-	-	CASSPLRGARTDTQYF	TGTGCCAGCAGCCCATTACGGGGGGCCCGCACAGATACGCAGTATTTT
TRBV28	TRBJ1-2	once	TRBD1	CASSLGQGDYGYTF	TGTGCCAGCAGTTTAGGTCAGGGGGACTATGGCTACACCTTC
TRBV11-2	TRBJ2-3	-	TRBD2	CASSRSGGTSTDTQYF	TGTGCCAGCAGCCGTAGCGGGGGGACTAGCACAGATACGCAGTATTTT
TRBV7-9	TRBJ1-2	once	TRBD1	CASSLYSGTGVNYGYTF	TGTGCCAGCAGCTTATATTCGGGGACAGGGGTTAACTATGGCTACACCTTC
TRBV9	TRBJ1-2	-	TRBD1	CASSATAGTANYGYTF	TGTGCCAGCAGCGCCACGGCCGGGACAGCAAACTATGGCTACACCTTC
TRBV11-2	TRBJ1-2	once	-	CASSFGQAGGYTF	TGTGCCAGCAGCTTCGGCCAGGCGGGAGGCTACACCTTC
TRBV27	TRBJ1-6	-	TRBD1	CASSPQGYSSPLHF	TGTGCCAGCAGCCCACAGGGGTATAGTTCACCCCTCCACTTT
TRBV19	TRBJ2-7	-	TRBD2	CASSQIAGLANEQYF	TGTGCCAGTAGTCAGATAGCGGGACTAGCAAACGAGCAGTACTTC
TRBV5-1	TRBJ2-1	-	-	CASSLVPGSYNEQFF	TGCGCCAGCAGCTTGGTTCCGGGAAGCTACAATGAGCAGTTCTTC
TRBV11-2	TRBJ2-1	-	-	CASSLPVRTLQQFF	TGTGCCAGCAGCTTACCTGTACGGACACTCCAGCAGTTCTTC
TRBV28	TRBJ1-4	-	-	CASNQILTGQGEKLFF	TGTGCCAGCAACCAAATCCTTACAGGGCAGGGAGAAAAACTGTTTTTT
TRBV2	TRBJ2-7	-	TRBD1	CASTRDRFSYEQYF	TGTGCCAGCACCCGGGACAGGTTCTCCTACGAGCAGTACTTC
TRBV7-3	TRBJ2-1	few	-	CASSLRGSEGNEQFF	TGTGCCAGCAGCTTAAGAGGGTCGGAGGGAAATGAGCAGTTCTTC
TRBV11-2	TRBJ1-2	-	-	CASSLVQMAGVYGYTF	TGTGCCAGCAGCTTAGTACAAATGGCAGGGGTCTATGGCTACACCTTC
TRBV19	TRBJ1-1	-	-	CASSRSAVNTEAFF	TGTGCCAGTAGTAGGAGTGCTGTGAACACTGAAGCTTTCTTT
TRBV30	TRBJ1-5	-	-	CAWSLPWGGNQPQHF	TGTGCCTGGAGCCTCCCGTGGGGGGGTAATCAGCCCCAGCATTTT
TRBV27	TRBJ2-5	-	-	CASSARHQVGETQYF	TGTGCCAGCAGTGCCCGACACCAAGTAGGAGAGACCCAGTACTTC
TRBV6-5	TRBJ2-2	-	-	CASKSQRGTGELFF	TGTGCCAGCAAATCGCAGCGAGGGACCGGGGAGCTGTTTTTT
TRBV5-5	TRBJ1-4	-	TRBD1	CASSLLGTGIATNEKLFF	TGTGCCAGCAGCTTGCTCGGGACAGGAATTGCAACTAATGAAAAACTGTTTTTT
TRBV9	TRBJ2-1	-	-	CASSVADSYNEQFF	TGTGCCAGCAGCGTAGCGGACAGTTACAATGAGCAGTTCTTC
TRBV11-2	TRBJ1-2	-	TRBD1	CASSRPTGDGYTF	TGTGCCAGCAGCCGTCCAACAGGGGATGGCTACACCTTC
TRBV12-3/TRBV12-4	TRBJ2-7	-	-	CASTTVPYEQYF	TGTGCCAGCACCACGGTCCCCTACGAGCAGTACTTC
TRBV5-1	TRBJ2-3	-	-	CASSLDRGTQYF	TGCGCCAGCAGCCTCGACCGGGGTACGCAGTATTTT
TRBV2	TRBJ2-3	-	TRBD1	CATGQGVSLITDTQYF	TGTGCCACCGGACAGGGGGTCTCACTAATCACAGATACGCAGTATTTT
TRBV11-2	TRBJ1-6	-	-	CASSFGQVNNSPLHF	TGTGCCAGCAGCTTTGGCCAGGTCAACAATTCACCCCTCCACTTT
TRBV9	TRBJ2-7	once	-	CASSRDGASTYEQYF	TGTGCCAGCAGTCGCGATGGGGCGTCGACCTACGAGCAGTACTTC
TRBV2	TRBJ2-1	-	-	CASTRGSLGPVYNEQFF	TGTGCCAGCACCAGGGGCTCTTTAGGCCCCGTTTACAATGAGCAGTTCTTC
TRBV11-2	TRBJ1-1	-	-	CASSLRLIFGTEAFF	TGTGCCAGCAGCTTGAGGCTTATTTTCGGGACTGAAGCTTTCTTT